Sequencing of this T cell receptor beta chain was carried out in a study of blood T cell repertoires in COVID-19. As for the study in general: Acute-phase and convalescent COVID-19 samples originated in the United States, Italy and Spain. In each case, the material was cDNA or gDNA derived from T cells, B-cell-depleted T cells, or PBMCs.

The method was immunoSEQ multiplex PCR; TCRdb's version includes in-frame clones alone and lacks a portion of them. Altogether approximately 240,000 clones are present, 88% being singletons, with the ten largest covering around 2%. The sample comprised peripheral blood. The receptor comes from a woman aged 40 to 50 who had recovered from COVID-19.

For the CDR3, the DNA is TGTGCCACCAGGGCCAATGAGCAGTTCTTC. This gives the protein CATRANEQFF. The chain has TRBV6-5 and TRBJ2-1, with D perhaps matching TRBD1 (5 bases). V shed 10 bases and J shed 6 bases, with 7 bases lying between them. Germline CDR1 is MNHEY and CDR2 is SVGAGI. The CDR3 runs 10 residues.